This T cell receptor (beta chain) stems from a study of blood T cell repertoires in COVID-19. Turning to the study itself: Whether acute or convalescent, the COVID-19 samples came from the United States, Italy and Spain. T cells, B-cell-depleted T cells, or PBMCs provided the cDNA or gDNA that served as material.

Under the authors' procedure: Amplification with reference gene primers provided the estimates of nucleated cell counts. Clones were read by immunoSEQ multiplex PCR, and TCRdb kept only the in-frame ones, dropping some. That table gives V, J and clone size, and the DNA gave D and trimming. This table has about 250,000 clones, more than 80% appearing once. V lost 3 bases, J lost 5 bases, and 11 bases stayed unmatched. In germline, CDR1 is GTSNPN, CDR2 SVGIG (reference sequence). The CDR3 length is 15 residues. The V gene is TRBV30, the J gene TRBJ2-5, with 8 bases that match TRBD1. This receptor was identified in a woman younger than 45 with active or convalescent COVID-19. Sequenced input: peripheral blood. The CDR3 protein is CAWSQGQDKGETQYF. The CDR3 bases are TGTGCCTGGAGCCAGGGACAGGACAAGGGGGAGACCCAGTACTTC.